This T cell receptor beta chain was sequenced in a study of vaccination and CD4 T cells after COVID-19. About the research overall: Diagnosis preceded the drawing of post-COVID samples by a median approximately 96 days (range 35 to 161).

Germline V lookup: CDR1 LNHNV, CDR2 YYDKDF (reference sequence). This CDR3 contains 15 residues. V gave up 5 bases and J gave up 0 bases, with 13 bases separating them. Points on this clonotype: What it binds is unknown.

CD4+ T cells that had been cultured provided DNA sequenced with the Oncomine TCR Beta short-read assay. TCRdb redid the calling of the PCR reads with MiXCR, one entry per CDR3 protein. Of about 4,200 distinct CDR3 sequences listed, approximately 50% are singletons. Treatment of the sample: approximately 11-day PBMC culture with coronavirus spike peptide pools or control peptides (ViraFEST assay). The TCR sequence derives from a human donor who had recovered from COVID-19. The sequenced sample was CD4+ T cells from blood, cultured in vitro. The chain has TRBV15 and TRBJ1-1; TRBD1 might be the D (5 bases). The CDR3 here is CATSWGSIMNTEAFF. The CDR3 DNA reads as TGTGCCACCAGCTGGGGCTCTATAATGAACACTGAAGCTTTCTTT.